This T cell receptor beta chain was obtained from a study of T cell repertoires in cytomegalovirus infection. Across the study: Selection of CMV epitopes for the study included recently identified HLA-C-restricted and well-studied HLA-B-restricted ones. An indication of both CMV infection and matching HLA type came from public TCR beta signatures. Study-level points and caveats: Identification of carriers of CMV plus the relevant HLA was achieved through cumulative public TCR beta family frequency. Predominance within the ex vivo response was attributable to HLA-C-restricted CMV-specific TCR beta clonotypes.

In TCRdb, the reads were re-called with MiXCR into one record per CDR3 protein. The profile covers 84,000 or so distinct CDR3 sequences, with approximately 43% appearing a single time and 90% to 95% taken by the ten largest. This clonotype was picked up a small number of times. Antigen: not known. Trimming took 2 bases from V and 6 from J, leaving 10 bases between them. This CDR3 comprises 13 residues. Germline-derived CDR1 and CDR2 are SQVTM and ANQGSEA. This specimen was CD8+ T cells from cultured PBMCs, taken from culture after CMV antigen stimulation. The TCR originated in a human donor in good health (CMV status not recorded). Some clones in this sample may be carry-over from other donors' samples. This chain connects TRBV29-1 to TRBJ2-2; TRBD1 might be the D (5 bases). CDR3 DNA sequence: TGCAGCGTTGAAAAAGGACAAGCCGGGGAGCTGTTTTTT. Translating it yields CSVEKGQAGELFF.